The 20 T cell receptor beta chains in this list originate from one sample, sequenced in a study of cytomegalovirus exposure and HLA in healthy donors. The PCR ran on 60 Vbeta and 13 Jbeta primers. Profiling relied on immunoSEQ multiplex PCR, and the TCRdb table lists in-frame clones only, not all of them. The table lists 60,000 to 75,000 clones, less than 80% of them singletons, with 9.5% to 13% in the top ten. The sample comprised PBMCs. The receptors originated from a woman aged 40 to 50 in good health and CMV-seropositive.

The rearrangement links TRBV6-5 to TRBJ2-3; D is perhaps TRBD2 (5 bases). The ends were cut back, 5 bases at V and 6 bases at J, with 9 bases in the middle. CDR3 length: 12 amino acids. Germline lookup yields CDR1 MNHEY and CDR2 SVGAGI. The DNA of the CDR3 is TGTGCCAGCAGTCACAAGCGGGATACGCAGTATTTT. Its translation: CASSHKRDTQYF.

The CDR3 nucleotides read TGTGCCAGCAGCCTCCGCCGGGGGGCCGGGGATGAGCAGTTCTTC. Protein sequence: CASSLRRGAGDEQFF. The chain recombines TRBV5-4 with TRBJ2-1; the D gene is possibly TRBD2 (7 bases). Germline lookup yields CDR1 SGHNT and CDR2 YYREEE (reference sequence). The CDR3 covers 15 residues. The V gene lost 4 bases and the J gene lost 8 bases, with 19 bases spanning the gap. The entire variable domain, with the rest obtained from reference TRBV5-4 and TRBJ2-1, is as follows: ETGVTQSPTHLIKTRGQQVTLRCSSQSGHNTVSWYQQALGQGPQFIFQYYREEENGRGNFPPRFSGLQFPNYSSELNVNALELDDSALYLCASSLRRGAGDEQFFGPGTRLTVL.

The rearrangement uses TRBV6-1 and TRBJ2-2; D perhaps matches TRBD2 (7 bases). The CDR3 has 15 residues. Trimming cost V 11 bases and J 2 bases, with 18 bases left between them. Per germline, CDR1 MNHNS and CDR2 SASEGT. The DNA of the CDR3 is TGTGCCCTATCCCGGCGGGGGCTAAACACCGGGGAGCTGTTTTTT. Translation: CALSRRGLNTGELFF.

The CDR3: CSATSGRVYNEQFF. For the CDR3, the DNA is TGCAGCGCGACTAGCGGGAGGGTTTACAATGAGCAGTTCTTC. The chain combines TRBV29-1 with TRBJ2-1, with TRBD2 identical over 14 bases. The CDR3 extends over 14 amino acids. Germline values: CDR1 SQVTM, CDR2 ANQGSEA. V lost 7 bases, J lost 4 bases, and 3 bases stayed unmatched.

The rearrangement uses TRBV10-1 and TRBJ2-2; D is uncertain. The CDR3 extends over 11 amino acids. Trimming shortened V by 7 bases and J by 5 bases, and 5 bases separated the two germline ends. CDR1 is WNHNN and CDR2 is SYGVQD in the germline V gene (reference sequence). The CDR3 nucleotides read TGCGCCAGCACCCTTACCGGGGAGCTGTTTTTT. Its protein product is CASTLTGELFF.

The rearrangement joins TRBV6-5 to TRBJ1-2, with 7 bases identical to TRBD1. This CDR3 is built from 14 residues. CDR1 and CDR2 from the germline V gene are MNHEY and SVGAGI. The V and J ends lost 8 bases and 4 bases, in that order; junction bases with no gene match: 10. CDR3 bases: TGTGCCAGCTTGCGGGACAGCTTATCCTATGGCTACACCTTC. Amino acids: CASLRDSLSYGYTF.

J is TRBJ1-2 and V is TRBV7-9; D uncertain. V lost 5 bases, J lost 4 bases, and 17 bases lay in between. The germline V gene encodes CDR1 SEHNR and CDR2 FQNEAQ (reference sequence). The CDR3 totals 15 residues. The CDR3 loop is CASSDGSGSAYGYTF. The CDR3 nucleotides are TGTGCCAGCAGCGATGGGTCGGGGTCGGCCTATGGCTACACCTTC.

The rearrangement uses TRBV13 and TRBJ1-1, with D tentatively TRBD1 (5 bases). The V and J ends lost 5 bases and 3 bases respectively, with 16 bases between them. This CDR3 is 15 amino acids long. Germline lookup yields CDR1 PRHDT and CDR2 FYEKMQ (reference sequence). The CDR3, as DNA: TGTGCCAGCAGCCCGGGGACGGGGGAGGACACTGAAGCTTTCTTT. This translates into CASSPGTGEDTEAFF.

This clone was seen a few times. J is TRBJ1-1 and V is TRBV5-5; D is unclear. Looked up from germline, CDR1 is SGHKS and CDR2 is YYEKEE (reference sequence). Trimming took off 0 bases at V and 0 bases at J, with 12 bases between the two ends. This CDR3 comprises 16 residues. In nucleotides, the CDR3 is TGTGCCAGCAGCTTGGCAGGAGGCCACCTGAACACTGAAGCTTTCTTT. Amino acid sequence: CASSLAGGHLNTEAFF.

This chain connects TRBV11-3 to TRBJ1-3, with 8 bases that match TRBD1. Germline V gene sequence: CDR1 SGHNT, CDR2 YENEEA. V was pared by 11 bases and J by 3 bases, with 18 bases of the junction left unmatched. This CDR3 contains 17 residues. The CDR3 DNA follows: TGTGCCGTTTCCCGATCCTTCACAGGGGGAAGTGGAAACACCATATATTTT. Translation: CAVSRSFTGGSGNTIYF.

The CDR3, as DNA: TGTGCCTGGAGCAGAGGTCTGTCGGAGACCCAGTACTTC. Residues: CAWSRGLSETQYF. The chain couples TRBV30 to TRBJ2-5; D unresolved. CDR3 length: 13 amino acids. Germline CDR1 is GTSNPN and CDR2 is SVGIG (reference sequence). With 3 bases removed from V and 5 bases from J, the gap between germline ends came to 13 bases. The whole variable domain, filled in from reference TRBV30 and TRBJ2-5, reads SQTIHQWPATLVQPVGSPLSLECTVEGTSNPNLYWYRQAAGRGLQLLFYSVGIGQISSEVPQNLSASRPQDRQFILSSKKLLLSDSGFYLCAWSRGLSETQYFGPGTRLLVL.

The chain links TRBV7-9 to TRBJ1-3; possibly TRBD1 for D (5 bases). Germline loops: CDR1 SEHNR, CDR2 FQNEAQ (reference sequence). The CDR3 loop spans 15 amino acids. V shed 0 bases and J shed 4 bases, with 10 bases lying between them. CDR3 DNA: TGTGCCAGCAGCTTAGCCCAGGGATCGGGAAACACCATATATTTT. Amino acid sequence: CASSLAQGSGNTIYF.

The gene calls are TRBV11-3 and TRBJ2-5, with D uncertain. The CDR3 is 11 amino acids. Deletions cut 1 base from V and 5 bases from J, with 2 bases between. Germline V gives CDR1 SGHNT, CDR2 YENEEA. CDR3 region: CASSLAETQYF. In DNA form, the CDR3 reads TGTGCCAGCAGCTTAGCGGAGACCCAGTACTTC.

This chain connects TRBV5-5 to TRBJ1-5, with D possibly matching TRBD1 (6 bases). This CDR3 is 15 amino acids long. Per germline, CDR1 SGHKS and CDR2 YYEKEE (reference sequence). V lost 4 bases and J 0 bases, leaving 11 bases between the germline ends. CDR3 sequence (DNA): TGTGCCAGCAGCCTCGGACAGTTTAGCAATCAGCCCCAGCATTTT. Translated: CASSLGQFSNQPQHF.

The chain employs TRBV4-1 and TRBJ1-2; no firm D call. Trimming left V 1 base short and J 6 bases short, with 18 bases between. From germline, CDR1 is MGHRA and CDR2 YSYEKL. The CDR3 spans 16 residues. The CDR3 DNA reads TGCGCCAGCAGCCAAGTGATAGATAGGAAGAGGCATGGCTACACCTTC. Translating it yields CASSQVIDRKRHGYTF.

V and J are TRBV4-1 and TRBJ1-5; 7 bases agree with TRBD1. This CDR3 has 14 residues. The germline gives CDR1 MGHRA, CDR2 YSYEKL. J was trimmed by 9 bases and V by 5 bases; bases with no gene match: 10. CDR3 sequence reads: CASSSSGQLSPQHF. The CDR3 DNA is TGCGCCAGCAGCTCGTCGGGACAGTTGTCGCCCCAGCATTTT.

The gene calls are TRBV9 and TRBJ2-1; D is possibly TRBD1 (6 bases). CDR3 length: 16 residues. The V end lost 3 bases, the J end lost 7 bases, and 20 bases lay between the germline ends. Germline lookup yields CDR1 SGDLS and CDR2 YYNGEE. CDR3 residues: CASSGSAGVGGNEQFF. For the CDR3, the DNA is TGTGCCAGCAGCGGCTCCGCAGGGGTTGGAGGAAATGAGCAGTTCTTC.

The chain links TRBV6-6 to TRBJ2-7; a possible D gene is TRBD1 (7 bases). V lost 6 bases, J lost 5 bases, and 14 bases lay in between. The CDR3 has 13 amino acids. Per the germline V gene, CDR1 is MNHNY and CDR2 is SVGAGI (reference sequence). CDR3 in DNA: TGTGCCAGCAGGCCCCAGGGGGGTAACGAGCAGTACTTC. Residues: CASRPQGGNEQYF.

This clone was seen a single time. The chain recombines TRBV5-1 with TRBJ1-4; D perhaps matches TRBD1 (5 bases). CDR1 is SGHRS, CDR2 YFSETQ, per germline. The CDR3 sequence is 14 residues long. The germline V and J ends were trimmed by 4 bases and 3 bases, with 10 bases remaining between them. CDR3 DNA sequence: TGCGCCAGCAGCGCGGGGGGATCTAATGAAAAACTGTTTTTT. Protein: CASSAGGSNEKLFF.

J is TRBJ2-6 and V is TRBV28, with D unclear. Trimming shortened V by 7 bases and J by 2 bases, and 3 bases separated the two germline ends. This CDR3 has 12 residues. Germline V gene lookup returns CDR1 MDHEN and CDR2 SYDVKM. CDR3 amino acids: CASTTGANVLTF. In DNA, the CDR3 is TGTGCCAGCACTACTGGGGCCAACGTCCTGACTTTC. The whole variable domain, filled in from reference TRBV28 and TRBJ2-6, reads DVKVTQSSRYLVKRTGEKVFLECVQDMDHENMFWYRQDPGLGLRLIYFSYDVKMKEKGDIPEGYSVSREKKERFSLILESASTNQTSMYLCASTTGANVLTFGAGSRLTVL.